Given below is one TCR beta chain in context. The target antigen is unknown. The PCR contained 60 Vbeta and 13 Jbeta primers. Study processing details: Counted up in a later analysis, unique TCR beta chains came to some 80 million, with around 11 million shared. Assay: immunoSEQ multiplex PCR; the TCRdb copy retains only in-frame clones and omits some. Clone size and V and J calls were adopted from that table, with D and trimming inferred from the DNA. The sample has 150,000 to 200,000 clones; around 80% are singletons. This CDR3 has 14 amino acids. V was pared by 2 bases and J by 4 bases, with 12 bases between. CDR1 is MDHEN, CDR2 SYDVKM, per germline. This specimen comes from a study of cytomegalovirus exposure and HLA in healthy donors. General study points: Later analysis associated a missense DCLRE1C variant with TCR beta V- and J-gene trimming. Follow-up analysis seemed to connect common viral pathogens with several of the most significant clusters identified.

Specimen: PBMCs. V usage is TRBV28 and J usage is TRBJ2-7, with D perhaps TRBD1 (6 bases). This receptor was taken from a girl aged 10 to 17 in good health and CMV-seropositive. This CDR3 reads CASSLHQGYYEQYF. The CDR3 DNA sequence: TGTGCCAGCAGTTTACATCAGGGGTATTACGAGCAGTACTTC.